This T cell receptor (beta chain) was captured by sequencing in a study of T-cell memory formation after mild COVID-19. This clonotype was seen many times. TCRdb re-called the 5' RACE reads through MiXCR, storing one row per CDR3 protein. The data show roughly 400,000 distinct CDR3 sequences, about 16% seen once. Trimming took off 2 bases at V and 1 base at J, with 6 bases between the two ends. Germline-derived CDR1 and CDR2 are MDHEN and SYDVKM. There are 14 residues in the CDR3. The sample consisted of PBMCs or a T cell subset sorted from them (not recorded which). J is TRBJ1-5 and V is TRBV28; a possible D gene is TRBD1 (5 bases). The TCR sequence derives from a man aged 18 to 35 who had mild COVID-19 (a few samples of this study predate the infection). Cell type and time point are not known. CDR3 region: CASSLGGSNQPQHF. CDR3 sequence (DNA): TGTGCCAGCAGTTTAGGGGGGAGCAATCAGCCCCAGCATTTT. The entire variable domain, with the rest obtained from reference TRBV28 and TRBJ1-5, is as follows: DVKVTQSSRYLVKRTGEKVFLECVQDMDHENMFWYRQDPGLGLRLIYFSYDVKMKEKGDIPEGYSVSREKKERFSLILESASTNQTSMYLCASSLGGSNQPQHFGDGTRLSIL.